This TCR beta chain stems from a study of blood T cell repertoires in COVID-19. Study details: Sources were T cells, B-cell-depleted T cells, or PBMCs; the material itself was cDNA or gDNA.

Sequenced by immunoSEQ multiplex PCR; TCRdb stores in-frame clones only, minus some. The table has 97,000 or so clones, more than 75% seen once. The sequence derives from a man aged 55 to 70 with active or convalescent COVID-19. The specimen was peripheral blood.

The CDR3 DNA follows: TGTGCCAGCAGTTTGCAGGGGGCGAATTCACCCCTCCACTTT. Amino acid sequence: CASSLQGANSPLHF. The chain links TRBV27 to TRBJ1-6, with 8 bases that match TRBD1. The germline CDR1 and CDR2 sequences are MNHEY and SMNVEV (reference sequence). With 3 bases clipped from V and 7 bases from J, the junction kept 2 bases outside the gene matches. The CDR3 runs to 14 residues.